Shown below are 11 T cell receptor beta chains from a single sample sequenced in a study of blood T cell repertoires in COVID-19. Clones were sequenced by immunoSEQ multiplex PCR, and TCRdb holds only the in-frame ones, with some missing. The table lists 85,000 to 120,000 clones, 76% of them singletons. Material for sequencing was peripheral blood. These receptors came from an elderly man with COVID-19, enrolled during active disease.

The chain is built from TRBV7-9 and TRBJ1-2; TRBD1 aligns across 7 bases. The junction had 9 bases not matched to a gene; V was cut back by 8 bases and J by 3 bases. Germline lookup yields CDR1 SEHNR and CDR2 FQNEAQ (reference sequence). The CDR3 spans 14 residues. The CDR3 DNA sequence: TGTGCCAGCTATTTCGGGACAGATCACTATGGCTACACCTTC. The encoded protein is CASYFGTDHYGYTF.

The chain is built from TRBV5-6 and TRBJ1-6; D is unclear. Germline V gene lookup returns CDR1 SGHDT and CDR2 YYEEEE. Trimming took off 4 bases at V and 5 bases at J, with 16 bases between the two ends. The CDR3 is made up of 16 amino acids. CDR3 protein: CASSRRVEVDNSPLHF. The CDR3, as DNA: TGTGCCAGCAGCCGGAGGGTCGAGGTGGATAATTCACCCCTCCACTTT. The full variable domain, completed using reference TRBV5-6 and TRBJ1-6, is DAGVTQSPTHLIKTRGQQVTLRCSPKSGHDTVSWYQQALGQGPQFIFQYYEEEERQRGNFPDRFSGHQFPNYSSELNVNALLLGDSALYLCASSRRVEVDNSPLHFGNGTRLTVT.

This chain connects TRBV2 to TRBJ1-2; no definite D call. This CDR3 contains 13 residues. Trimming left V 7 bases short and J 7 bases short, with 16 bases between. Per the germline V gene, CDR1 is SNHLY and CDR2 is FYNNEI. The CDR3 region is CASTGDNYSGYTF. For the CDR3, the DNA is TGTGCCAGCACGGGAGACAACTACTCTGGCTACACCTTC.

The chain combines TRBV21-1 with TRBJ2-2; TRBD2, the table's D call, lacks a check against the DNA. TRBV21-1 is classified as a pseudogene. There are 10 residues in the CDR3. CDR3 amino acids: CADYERELFF. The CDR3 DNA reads TGTGCCGACTACGAGCGAGAGCTGTTTTTT.

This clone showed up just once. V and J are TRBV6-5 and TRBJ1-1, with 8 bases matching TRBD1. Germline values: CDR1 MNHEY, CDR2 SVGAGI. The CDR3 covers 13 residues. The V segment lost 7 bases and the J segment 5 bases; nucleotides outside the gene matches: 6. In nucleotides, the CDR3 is TGTGCCAGCACCTCACAGGGGGGGACTGAAGCTTTCTTT. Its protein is CASTSQGGTEAFF.

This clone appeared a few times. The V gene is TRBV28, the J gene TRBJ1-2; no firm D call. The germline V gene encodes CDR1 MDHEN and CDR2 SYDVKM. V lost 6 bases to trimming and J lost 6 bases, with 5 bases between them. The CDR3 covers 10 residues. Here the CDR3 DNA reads TGTGCCAGCAGGCGGAATGGCTACACCTTC. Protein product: CASRRNGYTF.

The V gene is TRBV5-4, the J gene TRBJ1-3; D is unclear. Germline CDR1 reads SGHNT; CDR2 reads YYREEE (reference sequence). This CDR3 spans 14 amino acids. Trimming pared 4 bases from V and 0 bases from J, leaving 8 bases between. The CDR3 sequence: CASSPKDSGNTIYF. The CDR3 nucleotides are TGTGCCAGCAGCCCTAAAGACTCTGGAAACACCATATATTTT. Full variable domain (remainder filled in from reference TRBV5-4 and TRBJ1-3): ETGVTQSPTHLIKTRGQQVTLRCSSQSGHNTVSWYQQALGQGPQFIFQYYREEENGRGNFPPRFSGLQFPNYSSELNVNALELDDSALYLCASSPKDSGNTIYFGEGSWLTVV.

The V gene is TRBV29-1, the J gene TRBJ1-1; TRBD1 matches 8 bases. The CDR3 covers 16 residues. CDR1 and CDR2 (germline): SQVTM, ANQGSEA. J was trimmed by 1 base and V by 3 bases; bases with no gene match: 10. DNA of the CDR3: TGCAGCGTTGAGGTTCAGGGGGGACAGGCGAACACTGAAGCTTTCTTT. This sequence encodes CSVEVQGGQANTEAFF.

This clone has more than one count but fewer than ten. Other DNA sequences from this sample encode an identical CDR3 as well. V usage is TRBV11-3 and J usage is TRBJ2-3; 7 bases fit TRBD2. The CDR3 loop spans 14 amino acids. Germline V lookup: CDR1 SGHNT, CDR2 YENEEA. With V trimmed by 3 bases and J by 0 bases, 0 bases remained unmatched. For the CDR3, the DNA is TGTGCCAGCAGCTTTAGCGGGAGCACAGATACGCAGTATTTT. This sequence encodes CASSFSGSTDTQYF.

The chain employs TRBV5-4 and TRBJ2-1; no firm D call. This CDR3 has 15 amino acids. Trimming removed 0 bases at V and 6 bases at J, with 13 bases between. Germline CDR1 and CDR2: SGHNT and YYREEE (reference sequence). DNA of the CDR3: TGTGCCAGCAGCTTGGGAGCGAGTACGGGCAATGAGCAGTTCTTC. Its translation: CASSLGASTGNEQFF. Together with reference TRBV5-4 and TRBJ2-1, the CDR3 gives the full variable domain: ETGVTQSPTHLIKTRGQQVTLRCSSQSGHNTVSWYQQALGQGPQFIFQYYREEENGRGNFPPRFSGLQFPNYSSELNVNALELDDSALYLCASSLGASTGNEQFFGPGTRLTVL.

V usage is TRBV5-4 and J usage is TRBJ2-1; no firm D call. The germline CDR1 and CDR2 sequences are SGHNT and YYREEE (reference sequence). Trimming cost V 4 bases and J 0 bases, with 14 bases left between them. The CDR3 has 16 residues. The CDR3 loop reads CASSRSTGSSYNEQFF. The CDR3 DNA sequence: TGTGCCAGCAGCCGTTCGACTGGATCCTCCTACAATGAGCAGTTCTTC.